This T cell receptor (beta chain) was sequenced for a study of shared clonotypes between healthy human individuals. Note on this clone: Its antigen is not known.

Trimming left V 3 bases short and J 11 bases short, with 20 bases between. CDR3 length equals 16 residues. Germline values: CDR1 KGHSH, CDR2 LQKENI. Overall study results and limits: The study's rarefaction showed incomplete sorted-subset sequencing despite large depth.

The data were produced by immunoSEQ multiplex PCR, yet TCRdb's version contains in-frame clones alone and is incomplete. The sample yields approximately 2.4 million clones, around 95% seen once. The source is a man between 18 and 35 years old in good health. Source material: naive CD4+ T cells sorted from blood. This sample's subset: CD45RA+ positively selected. This chain links TRBV18 with TRBJ1-6; TRBD1 might be the D (6 bases). The CDR3 loop is CASSPAGAAVLTPLHF. CDR3 bases: TGTGCCAGCTCACCGGCAGGGGCCGCCGTCTTAACACCCCTCCACTTT.